Many counts were recorded for the clone carrying this T cell receptor (beta chain). Its cognate antigen is unknown. CDR3 size: 13 residues. Deletions cut 2 bases from V and 3 bases from J, with 10 bases between. Germline CDR1 and CDR2: DFQATT and SNEGSKA (reference sequence). Amplified TCR beta CDR3 regions derived from RNA transcripts. TCR CDR3 regions were first amplified by RT-PCR with HTBI primers. TCRdb reprocessed the multiplex PCR reads with MiXCR, giving one entry per CDR3 protein. The sample has around 380,000 distinct CDR3 sequences, around an eighth seen once. The data derive from a study of T cells in Graves' hyperthyroidism and ophthalmopathy. The wider study: Peripheral blood sampling occurred at initial diagnosis, before any treatment.

Notes on the study in general: Ophthalmopathy and stable hyperthyroidism were separated by a 13 V-J model.

The source of this sequence is a man aged 25 to 40 with Graves' hyperthyroidism that later progressed to Graves' ophthalmopathy. The V call is TRBV20-1, the J call TRBJ1-1; no clear D. Sequenced material: blood. DNA of the CDR3: TGCAGTGCTAGATTGCCCTTGGACACTGAAGCTTTCTTT. This encodes CSARLPLDTEAFF.